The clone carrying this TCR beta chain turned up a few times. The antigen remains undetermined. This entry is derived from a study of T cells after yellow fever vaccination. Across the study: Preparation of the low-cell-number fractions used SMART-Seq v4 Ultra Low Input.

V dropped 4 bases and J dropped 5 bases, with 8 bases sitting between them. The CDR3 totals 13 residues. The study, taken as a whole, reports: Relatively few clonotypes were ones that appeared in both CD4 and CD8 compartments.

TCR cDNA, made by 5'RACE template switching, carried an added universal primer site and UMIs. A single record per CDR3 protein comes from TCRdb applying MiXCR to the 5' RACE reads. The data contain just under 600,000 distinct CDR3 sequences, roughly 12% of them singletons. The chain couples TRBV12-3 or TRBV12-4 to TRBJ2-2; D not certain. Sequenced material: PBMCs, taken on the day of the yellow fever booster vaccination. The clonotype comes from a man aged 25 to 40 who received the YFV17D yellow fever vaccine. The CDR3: CASSSLETGELFF. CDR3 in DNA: TGTGCCAGCAGTTCACTCGAAACCGGGGAGCTGTTTTTT.